The rows below give T cell receptor beta chains drawn from one sample of a study of regulatory dendritic cells for organ transplantation. Profiling relied on immunoSEQ multiplex PCR, and the TCRdb table lists in-frame clones only, not all of them. The sample contains around 13,000 clones, 79% of which appear only once. These receptors lack a known antigen. Sequenced material: naive CD8+ T cells from blood cultured with regulatory dendritic cells. The receptors were sampled from a human donor in good health. Each CDR3 is given with its conserved first and last residue. Each record gives: J gene, V gene, D gene, clone size, CDR3 protein, CDR3 DNA. D genes are given only for firm matches. Clone size is shown for a subset of rows, as once, few, many or a class of expanded clone.

>TRBJ1-2|TRBV9|TRBD1|few
CASSVRTGNYGYTF
TGTGCCAGCAGCGTACGGACAGGGAACTATGGCTACACCTTC
>TRBJ2-7|TRBV4-1|TRBD2|.
CASSHAAGSGGSYEQYF
TGCGCCAGCAGCCACGCGGCGGGCAGCGGGGGGTCCTACGAGCAGTACTTC
>TRBJ2-6|TRBV27|.|.
CASSLSVSGANVLTF
TGTGCCAGCAGCCTATCGGTCTCTGGGGCCAACGTCCTGACTTTC
>TRBJ2-7|TRBV5-1|.|.
CASSLEFTVTGDEQYF
TGCGCCAGCAGCTTGGAATTCACCGTGACAGGTGACGAGCAGTACTTC
>TRBJ2-1|TRBV19|.|.
CASRTSISSYNEQFF
TGTGCCAGTAGAACGAGCATAAGCTCCTACAATGAGCAGTTCTTC
>TRBJ2-5|TRBV27|TRBD2|.
CASSGLAGGLQETQYF
TGTGCCAGCAGTGGACTAGCGGGGGGCCTCCAAGAGACCCAGTACTTC
>TRBJ2-7|TRBV7-6|TRBD2|.
CASSLAGGSYEQYF
TGTGCCAGCAGCTTAGCGGGAGGGTCCTACGAGCAGTACTTC
>TRBJ1-2|TRBV2|TRBD1|once
CASTPGTGDGYTF
TGTGCCAGCACTCCTGGGACAGGGGATGGCTACACCTTC
>TRBJ2-1|TRBV7-2|.|.
CASSLQFF
TGTGCCAGCAGCCTCCAGTTCTTC
>TRBJ2-4|TRBV29-1|TRBD1|.
CSVDSTGENIQYF
TGCAGCGTTGACTCGACAGGGGAAAACATTCAGTACTTC
>TRBJ1-1|TRBV5-1|.|.
CASSLDRPPVVNTEAFF
TGCGCCAGCAGCCTCGACAGACCGCCAGTCGTGAACACTGAAGCTTTCTTT
>TRBJ1-5|TRBV11-2|.|few
CASSTNNGQGLGNQPQHF
TGTGCCAGCAGCACCAACAATGGGCAGGGGTTGGGTAATCAGCCCCAGCATTTT
>TRBJ1-1|TRBV4-1|TRBD1|.
CASTATGANTEAFF
TGCGCCAGCACCGCTACAGGGGCGAACACTGAAGCTTTCTTT
>TRBJ2-7|TRBV5-1|TRBD2|few
CASSWGSGGFAYEQYF
TGCGCCAGCAGCTGGGGGAGCGGGGGATTCGCCTACGAGCAGTACTTC
>TRBJ1-4|TRBV29-1|TRBD1|.
CSVEEGGREKLFF
TGCAGCGTTGAGGAAGGGGGCCGGGAAAAACTGTTTTTT
>TRBJ2-1|TRBV9|.|.
CASNAENYNEQFF
TGTGCCAGCAATGCAGAAAACTACAATGAGCAGTTCTTC
>TRBJ2-5|TRBV7-6|TRBD2|.
CASSPPGLAGTQYF
TGTGCCAGCAGCCCTCCGGGACTAGCGGGGACCCAGTACTTC
>TRBJ2-7|TRBV4-2|.|.
CASSQGLTHYEQYF
TGTGCCAGCAGCCAAGGACTGACCCACTACGAGCAGTACTTC
>TRBJ2-7|TRBV27|.|medium-sized
CASRRSGDHEQYF
TGTGCCAGCAGACGCTCGGGGGACCACGAGCAGTACTTC
>TRBJ2-7|TRBV23-1|TRBD1|.
CASTGAPGQGFSEQYF
TGCGCCAGCACCGGAGCGCCTGGACAGGGTTTCTCCGAGCAGTACTTC
>TRBJ1-5|TRBV28|.|.
CASSPRGRPQHF
TGTGCCAGCAGTCCCCGAGGTCGGCCCCAGCATTTT
>TRBJ2-3|TRBV7-2|.|.
CASSPSEVSTDTQYF
TGTGCCAGCAGCCCTTCGGAGGTTAGCACAGATACGCAGTATTTT
>TRBJ1-2|TRBV4-1|.|.
CASSQDRPGKTFGYTF
TGCGCCAGCAGCCAAGATCGCCCGGGGAAAACCTTTGGCTACACCTTC
>TRBJ2-1|TRBV5-8|.|once
CASSLRGGYNEQFF
TGTGCCAGCAGCTTGCGGGGTGGCTACAATGAGCAGTTCTTC
>TRBJ1-5|TRBV6-1|.|.
CASRTGWENQPQHF
TGTGCCAGCAGAACAGGGTGGGAGAATCAGCCCCAGCATTTT
>TRBJ1-2|TRBV5-5|.|.
CASTSGDYYGYTF
TGTGCCAGCACCAGCGGGGATTACTATGGCTACACCTTC
>TRBJ2-7|TRBV7-7|TRBD1|once
CASSLGTGQDEQYF
TGTGCTAGCAGCTTAGGGACAGGACAGGACGAGCAGTACTTC
>TRBJ2-5|TRBV2|TRBD2|.
CASSVGGVETQYF
TGTGCCAGCAGTGTGGGAGGGGTGGAGACCCAGTACTTC
>TRBJ2-1|TRBV6-5|TRBD2|.
CASSYSSGGSYNEQFF
TGTGCCAGCAGTTACTCGAGCGGGGGGTCCTACAATGAGCAGTTCTTC
>TRBJ2-5|TRBV13|TRBD2|.
CASSLPSLGGETQYF
TGTGCCAGCAGCCTCCCCAGTTTGGGAGGGGAGACCCAGTACTTC
>TRBJ2-1|TRBV19|TRBD2|few
CASTMGSGGANEQFF
TGTGCCAGTACAATGGGTAGCGGGGGGGCTAATGAGCAGTTCTTC
>TRBJ2-3|TRBV7-8|.|.
CASSLEGGSTDTQYF
TGTGCCAGCAGCTTAGAGGGGGGGAGCACAGATACGCAGTATTTT
>TRBJ2-3|TRBV7-2|TRBD1|.
CASSSGQGGRTDTQYF
TGTGCCAGCAGCTCGGGACAGGGGGGACGAACAGATACGCAGTATTTT
>TRBJ2-3|TRBV11-2|TRBD2|.
CASSPETSGGITQYF
TGTGCCAGCAGCCCAGAGACTAGCGGGGGGATCACGCAGTATTTT
>TRBJ2-3|TRBV2|TRBD2|.
CASRGGRASTDTQYF
TGTGCCAGCAGGGGAGGGAGAGCTAGCACAGATACGCAGTATTTT
>TRBJ2-7|TRBV7-9|.|.
CASSLGAGGFYEQYF
TGTGCCAGCAGCTTAGGGGCAGGGGGGTTCTACGAGCAGTACTTC
>TRBJ2-3|TRBV29-1|.|.
CSVIVGGDTQYF
TGCAGCGTTATAGTCGGAGGAGATACGCAGTATTTT
>TRBJ2-1|TRBV29-1|TRBD2|few
CSVNLAGSLSYNEQFF
TGCAGCGTAAACCTAGCGGGATCTCTCTCCTACAATGAGCAGTTCTTC
>TRBJ1-4|TRBV10-3|.|.
CAARSLATNEKLFF
TGTGCCGCCAGGTCCCTCGCAACTAATGAAAAACTGTTTTTT
>TRBJ2-5|TRBV12-5|.|few
CASGLHAETQYF
TGTGCTAGTGGTTTGCATGCGGAGACCCAGTACTTC
>TRBJ2-3|TRBV2|.|.
CASSEVPPGAGEGGTQYF
TGTGCCAGCAGTGAAGTCCCCCCGGGGGCGGGGGAAGGGGGTACGCAGTATTTT
>TRBJ1-1|TRBV6-5|TRBD1|.
CASSYLRQGEAAFF
TGTGCCAGCAGTTACCTACGACAGGGGGAGGCAGCTTTCTTT
>TRBJ1-1|TRBV7-9|TRBD1|.
CASSLDRQGGSPEAFF
TGTGCCAGCAGCTTAGATCGACAGGGAGGATCCCCTGAAGCTTTCTTT
>TRBJ2-4|TRBV11-2|.|.
CASSPAGNIQYF
TGTGCCAGCAGCCCCGCAGGGAACATTCAGTACTTC
>TRBJ1-5|TRBV6-5|.|once
CASVEGSIDQPQHF
TGTGCCAGCGTGGAGGGAAGCATCGATCAGCCCCAGCATTTT
>TRBJ2-7|TRBV5-1|TRBD2|.
CASSLAVAGGPEQYF
TGCGCCAGCAGCTTGGCGGTAGCGGGGGGTCCGGAGCAGTACTTC
>TRBJ2-1|TRBV13|.|once
CASSLAGSSYNEQFF
TGTGCCAGCAGCTTGGCGGGGTCCTCATACAATGAGCAGTTCTTC
>TRBJ1-5|TRBV19|.|medium-sized
CASSLGGSNQPQHF
TGTGCCAGTAGTTTGGGGGGGAGCAATCAGCCCCAGCATTTT
>TRBJ1-5|TRBV2|.|.
CASSDKVAEPQHF
TGTGCCAGCAGTGACAAGGTAGCAGAGCCCCAGCATTTT
>TRBJ1-2|TRBV7-9|.|.
CASSSTRENYGYTF
TGTGCCAGCAGCTCGACGAGGGAGAACTATGGCTACACCTTC
>TRBJ1-1|TRBV6-5|TRBD1|once
CASSYSRGTEEFEAFF
TGTGCCAGCAGTTACTCACGAGGGACAGAGGAGTTTGAAGCTTTCTTT
>TRBJ1-2|TRBV9|TRBD1|.
CASSVDRPGQLNLYGYTF
TGTGCCAGCAGCGTAGACCGACCGGGACAGTTAAATCTCTATGGCTACACCTTC
>TRBJ2-1|TRBV5-5|TRBD2|.
CASSDAGGSYNEQFF
TGTGCCAGCAGCGACGCGGGGGGCTCCTACAATGAGCAGTTCTTC
>TRBJ2-7|TRBV7-9|.|.
CASSLSQDTYEQYF
TGTGCCAGCAGCTTAAGTCAGGACACCTACGAGCAGTACTTC
>TRBJ2-2|TRBV4-1|.|.
CASSQGDTTGELFF
TGCGCCAGCAGCCAGGGGGACACCACCGGGGAGCTGTTTTTT
>TRBJ1-1|TRBV6-5|.|.
CASSPDFSREAFF
TGTGCCAGCAGCCCGGACTTTTCTCGGGAAGCTTTCTTT